The rows below give T cell receptor beta chains drawn from one sample of a study of cytomegalovirus exposure and HLA in healthy donors. Here immunoSEQ multiplex PCR was the method, and the copy in TCRdb shows in-frame clones only, minus some. This sample has 100,000 to 150,000 clones; about 79% occur once, and the top ten carry around 3.3%. The sequencing sample was made of PBMCs. These receptors were obtained from a woman in her forties or fifties in good health and CMV-seronegative. CDR3s include the opening cysteine and the closing phenylalanine or tryptophan. Each record gives: clone size, V gene, J gene, D gene, CDR3 protein, CDR3 DNA. A D gene is named only where the DNA matches it firmly. Not all rows give a size; the values are once, few, many and, for expanded clones, a class.

>-|TRBV27|TRBJ2-1|TRBD1
CASRSIQGIHNEQFF
TGTGCCAGCCGCTCGATACAGGGGATCCACAATGAGCAGTTCTTC
>-|TRBV30|TRBJ1-5|-
CAWSREFNQPQHF
TGTGCCTGGTCCCGGGAGTTCAATCAGCCCCAGCATTTT
>-|TRBV19|TRBJ2-7|TRBD1
CASSEQGTATYEQYF
TGTGCCAGTAGCGAGCAGGGGACAGCGACCTACGAGCAGTACTTC
>-|TRBV7-8|TRBJ2-5|TRBD2
CASSGDSGSWETQYF
TGTGCCAGCAGCGGAGATAGCGGGAGTTGGGAGACCCAGTACTTC
>-|TRBV5-5|TRBJ2-7|-
CSSSLDEEADYEQYF
TGTTCCAGCAGCTTGGATGAGGAGGCGGACTACGAGCAGTACTTC
>once|TRBV28|TRBJ2-3|-
CASSLFPGAATDTQYF
TGTGCCAGCAGTTTGTTCCCGGGAGCGGCGACAGATACGCAGTATTTT
>-|TRBV4-2|TRBJ1-5|-
CASSQEHSQPQHF
TGTGCCAGCAGCCAAGAGCACAGCCAGCCCCAGCATTTT
>-|TRBV2|TRBJ2-5|-
CASSATSGTQETQYF
TGTGCCAGCAGTGCGACAAGCGGGACACAAGAGACCCAGTACTTC
>-|TRBV20-1|TRBJ2-5|-
CSARAGETQYF
TGCAGTGCTAGAGCGGGAGAGACCCAGTACTTC
>-|TRBV4-3|TRBJ2-1|-
CASSQDKAYSYNEQFF
TGCGCCAGCAGCCAAGATAAAGCGTACTCCTACAATGAGCAGTTCTTC
>few|TRBV18|TRBJ2-1|TRBD1
CASSPRTGGSGTYNEQFF
TGTGCCAGCTCACCCCGGACAGGGGGTAGCGGGACCTACAATGAGCAGTTCTTC
>-|TRBV7-9|TRBJ2-7|-
CSSCTTSSEQYF
TGTTCCAGCTGCACTACTAGTTCCGAGCAGTACTTC
>-|TRBV6-4|TRBJ2-2|TRBD2
CASSPIAGTGELFF
TGTGCCAGCAGCCCTATAGCGGGAACCGGGGAGCTGTTTTTT
>once|TRBV4-3|TRBJ2-5|-
CASSQEARETQYF
TGCGCCAGCAGCCAAGAGGCAAGAGAGACCCAGTACTTC
>-|TRBV23-1|TRBJ2-7|TRBD1
CASSQSRQGDNEQYF
TGCGCCAGCAGTCAATCGCGTCAGGGGGACAACGAGCAGTACTTC
>-|TRBV5-4|TRBJ2-7|TRBD2
CASRDTGGLAYEQYF
TGTGCCAGCAGAGATACCGGGGGACTAGCTTACGAGCAGTACTTC
>-|TRBV5-8|TRBJ2-1|-
CASSLRSGVITYNEQFF
TGTGCCAGCAGCTTGAGATCCGGGGTTATCACCTACAATGAGCAGTTCTTC
>-|TRBV7-2|TRBJ2-7|-
CASSLEGKIEQYF
TGTGCCAGCAGCTTAGAGGGGAAAATCGAGCAGTACTTC
>-|TRBV19|TRBJ1-1|-
CASSSGQNLNTEAFF
TGTGCCAGTTCATCAGGACAGAATTTGAACACTGAAGCTTTCTTT
>-|TRBV2|TRBJ1-5|-
CASSDGQLDRPQHF
TGTGCCAGCAGTGACGGACAGCTCGATCGGCCCCAGCATTTT
>-|TRBV4-1|TRBJ2-3|-
CASSLGLSRRDTQYF
TGCGCCAGCAGCCTCGGACTAAGTAGAAGAGATACGCAGTATTTT
>-|TRBV4-2|TRBJ1-5|-
CASSQAGGNQPQHF
TGTGCCAGCAGCCAAGCAGGGGGCAATCAGCCCCAGCATTTT
>few|TRBV6-6|TRBJ1-5|-
CASSYRRPGRNQPQHF
TGTGCCAGCAGTTACCGCAGACCAGGGCGCAATCAGCCCCAGCATTTT
>-|TRBV5-4|TRBJ2-5|-
CASSVGAGKETQYF
TGTGCCAGCAGCGTCGGAGCAGGGAAAGAGACCCAGTACTTC
>-|TRBV6-1|TRBJ2-7|-
CASSPSLQGYEQYF
TGTGCCAGCAGTCCCAGTTTACAGGGCTACGAGCAGTACTTC
>-|TRBV2|TRBJ1-1|-
CASSPETGEAFF
TGTGCCAGCAGTCCAGAGACAGGTGAAGCTTTCTTT
>-|TRBV5-5|TRBJ2-4|TRBD1
CASSLGEDRPKNIQYF
TGTGCCAGCAGCCTGGGTGAGGACAGGCCCAAAAACATTCAGTACTTC
>-|TRBV10-3|TRBJ2-5|TRBD1
CAISATPTGGEETQYF
TGTGCCATCAGTGCAACTCCGACAGGGGGGGAAGAGACCCAGTACTTC
>-|TRBV15|TRBJ2-3|TRBD2
CATSRVLAGIDTQYF
TGTGCCACCAGCAGAGTGCTAGCGGGAATTGATACGCAGTATTTT
>-|TRBV15|TRBJ2-4|-
CATSVGSTIAKNIQYF
TGTGCCACCAGCGTTGGGAGCACTATAGCTAAAAACATTCAGTACTTC
>-|TRBV9|TRBJ2-7|-
CASSVASSYEQYF
TGTGCCAGCAGCGTAGCGAGTTCCTACGAGCAGTACTTC
>few|TRBV29-1|TRBJ2-3|TRBD2
CSTWRLAGTDTQYF
TGCAGCACCTGGAGGCTAGCGGGCACAGATACGCAGTATTTT
>few|TRBV27|TRBJ2-1|TRBD1
CASSSQWTGGDGNEQFF
TGTGCCAGCAGTTCCCAGTGGACAGGGGGCGACGGCAATGAGCAGTTCTTC